Following are 25 T cell receptor beta chains from one sample sequenced in a study of cytomegalovirus exposure and HLA in healthy donors. With 60 Vbeta and 13 Jbeta primers, the PCR was carried out. Clones were sequenced by immunoSEQ multiplex PCR, and TCRdb holds only the in-frame ones, with some missing. The sample lists about 150,000 clones, less than 10% occurring once. What was sequenced was PBMCs. All receptors derive from a man between 50 and 59 years old in good health and CMV-seronegative.

The chain is built from TRBV19 and TRBJ2-7; maybe TRBD1 (6 bases). CDR3 length: 14 residues. Germline V gene data show CDR1 as LNHDA and CDR2 as SQIVND (reference sequence). The ends were cut back, 6 bases at V and 3 bases at J, with 15 bases in the middle. CDR3 DNA sequence: TGTGCCAGTAGCCCCGGGACACCATTCTACGAGCAGTACTTC. Residues: CASSPGTPFYEQYF. Based on the CDR3 plus reference TRBV19 and TRBJ2-7, the full variable domain is DGGITQSPKYLFRKEGQNVTLSCEQNLNHDAMYWYRQDPGQGLRLIYYSQIVNDFQKGDIAEGYSVSREKKESFPLTVTSAQKNPTAFYLCASSPGTPFYEQYFGPGTRLTVT.

The chain is built from TRBV2 and TRBJ2-3, with D unresolved. Germline-derived CDR1 and CDR2 are SNHLY and FYNNEI. V lost 8 bases, J lost 2 bases, and 11 bases lay in between. The CDR3 is 13 residues long. The DNA for the CDR3 is TGTGCCAGCGGTACTGAACTCACAGATACGCAGTATTTT. Translation gives CASGTELTDTQYF.

This chain uses TRBV7-3 with TRBJ2-7; TRBD1 agrees at 10 bases. This CDR3 contains 15 residues. The J segment lost 6 bases and the V segment lost 5 bases, leaving 10 bases of the junction unmatched. CDR1 and CDR2 (germline): SGHTA, FQGTGA. Written as DNA, the CDR3 is TGTGCCAGCAGCCCCGGGACAGGGGAGGGTGGCGAGCAGTACTTC. The encoded protein is CASSPGTGEGGEQYF.

This clone appeared a few times. The genes are TRBV18 and TRBJ2-7, with TRBD1 matching over 7 bases. The CDR3 has 12 amino acids. Germline V lookup: CDR1 KGHSH, CDR2 LQKENI. Unmatched junction bases numbered 1, after V lost 2 bases and J lost 6 bases. CDR3 in amino acids: CASSPGTAEQYF. The CDR3, as DNA: TGTGCCAGCTCACCAGGGACAGCCGAGCAGTACTTC.

This clone was found a few times. This chain links TRBV7-9 with TRBJ2-1, with D perhaps matching TRBD1 (5 bases). This CDR3 comprises 16 residues. Germline assignment: CDR1 SEHNR and CDR2 FQNEAQ (reference sequence). The germline V and J ends were trimmed by 7 bases and 4 bases, with 20 bases remaining between them. The CDR3 protein is CASTLIGDSGYNEQFF. The CDR3 nucleotides read TGTGCCAGCACACTAATAGGGGATTCCGGGTACAATGAGCAGTTCTTC.

This clone has a handful of counts. The chain links TRBV10-1 to TRBJ1-1; the D is unclear. The CDR3 has 13 residues. Per the germline V gene, CDR1 is WNHNN and CDR2 is SYGVQD (reference sequence). Deletions cut 4 bases from V and 1 base from J, with 7 bases between. The CDR3 DNA sequence: TGCGCCAGCAGTGTGGGCAGGAACACTGAAGCTTTCTTT. Its protein is CASSVGRNTEAFF.

This clone has a handful of counts. V is TRBV9 and J is TRBJ1-1; 8 bases map to TRBD1. CDR1 SGDLS and CDR2 YYNGEE come from the germline V gene. Germline trimming cut 4 bases from V and 7 bases from J; bases unmatched to any gene: 6. CDR3 length: 13 residues. The CDR3 spells CASSSGQGFEAFF. CDR3 DNA: TGTGCCAGCAGCTCAGGACAGGGTTTTGAAGCTTTCTTT.

The chain carries TRBV5-6 and TRBJ1-3; a possible D gene is TRBD1 (5 bases). The V gene's germline CDR1 is SGHDT and CDR2 YYEEEE. This CDR3 region has 15 residues. Trimming pared 0 bases from V and 2 bases from J, leaving 9 bases between. CDR3: CASSLAGRTGNTIYF. The DNA for the CDR3 is TGTGCCAGCAGCTTGGCAGGGCGCACTGGAAACACCATATATTTT.

This clone was detected only a few times. The chain recombines TRBV19 with TRBJ1-4; TRBD1 might be the D (6 bases). Trimming left V 5 bases short and J 7 bases short, with 14 bases between. Germline CDR1 LNHDA, CDR2 SQIVND (reference sequence). This CDR3 region has 14 residues. The CDR3 sequence: CASSLQGLSEKLFF. The CDR3, as DNA: TGTGCCAGTAGTTTACAGGGTTTGAGTGAAAAACTGTTTTTT. The full variable domain, completed using reference TRBV19 and TRBJ1-4, is DGGITQSPKYLFRKEGQNVTLSCEQNLNHDAMYWYRQDPGQGLRLIYYSQIVNDFQKGDIAEGYSVSREKKESFPLTVTSAQKNPTAFYLCASSLQGLSEKLFFGSGTQLSVL.

There are a few counts of this clone. The chain uses TRBV27 and TRBJ2-2; D possibly corresponds to TRBD2 (5 bases). The V end lost 6 bases, the J end lost 3 bases, and 14 bases lay between the germline ends. Germline values: CDR1 MNHEY, CDR2 SMNVEV (reference sequence). The length of the CDR3 is 15 residues. The CDR3 protein is CASREREAYTGELFF. The DNA for the CDR3 is TGTGCCAGCAGGGAGAGGGAAGCGTACACCGGGGAGCTGTTTTTT.

This sequence joins TRBV11-2 and TRBJ1-4; D uncertain. V shed 1 base and J shed 1 base, with 7 bases lying between them. Per the germline V gene, CDR1 is SGHAT and CDR2 is FQNNGV. The CDR3 covers 15 residues. The chain's CDR3 is CASSLVRGTNEKLFF. The DNA for the CDR3 is TGTGCCAGCAGCTTAGTACGGGGAACTAATGAAAAACTGTTTTTT.

This chain joins TRBV27 and TRBJ2-7, with TRBD1 identical over 8 bases. The CDR3 extends over 15 amino acids. V shed 6 bases, J shed 5 bases, and the junction held 12 bases outside the gene matches. The germline gives CDR1 MNHEY, CDR2 SMNVEV (reference sequence). Here the CDR3 DNA reads TGTGCCAGCAGCTTCCGCCGAGACAGGGGCAACGAGCAGTACTTC. As protein: CASSFRRDRGNEQYF.

This clone was found a few times. The genes are TRBV11-3 and TRBJ1-2; D is uncertain. V dropped 4 bases and J dropped 6 bases, with 15 bases sitting between them. The length of the CDR3 is 14 residues. The germline CDR1 and CDR2 sequences are SGHNT and YENEEA. In DNA form, the CDR3 reads TGTGCCAGCAGCTCCGGCCCCACCGGGGATGGCTACACCTTC. Translation gives CASSSGPTGDGYTF.

Only a few counts were recorded for this clone. The chain is built from TRBV30 and TRBJ2-2; D is possibly TRBD2 (7 bases). Germline V gene sequence: CDR1 GTSNPN, CDR2 SVGIG (reference sequence). V lost 1 base and J 1 base, leaving 13 bases between the germline ends. The CDR3 sequence is 16 residues long. CDR3 nucleotide sequence: TGTGCCTGGAGTGGGGGGGGACACCAGAACACCGGGGAGCTGTTTTTT. Translation: CAWSGGGHQNTGELFF.

J is TRBJ1-3 and V is TRBV9; TRBD1 matches at 11 bases. The J segment lost 0 bases and the V segment lost 4 bases, leaving 15 bases of the junction unmatched. The germline V gene has CDR1 SGDLS and CDR2 YYNGEE. The CDR3 has 20 amino acids. The CDR3 sequence: CASSPPPGTGGENSGNTIYF. In DNA form, the CDR3 reads TGTGCCAGCAGCCCTCCGCCAGGGACAGGGGGTGAAAACTCTGGAAACACCATATATTTT.

This clone has more than one count but fewer than ten. V gene TRBV7-9 combines with J gene TRBJ1-1; a weak D match, TRBD1 (5 bases). V lost 2 bases and J lost 1, with 8 bases in between. The CDR3 runs to 14 residues. Germline lookup yields CDR1 SEHNR and CDR2 FQNEAQ (reference sequence). The CDR3 nucleotides read TGTGCCAGCAGCTTAAGACAGTGGAACACTGAAGCTTTCTTT. It specifies CASSLRQWNTEAFF.

J is TRBJ2-3 and V is TRBV5-1; TRBD1 is a possible D gene (5 bases). Trimming shortened V by 0 bases and J by 2 bases, and 13 bases separated the two germline ends. The CDR3 consists of 16 residues. Germline-derived CDR1 and CDR2 are SGHRS and YFSETQ. The DNA for the CDR3 is TGCGCCAGCAGCTTGGGACCTACAGGCTTCACAGATACGCAGTATTTT. This gives the protein CASSLGPTGFTDTQYF.

The chain combines TRBV5-1 with TRBJ2-1; tentatively, D is TRBD1 (5 bases). V was trimmed by 3 bases and J by 7 bases, leaving 11 bases between them. Germline V gene lookup returns CDR1 SGHRS and CDR2 YFSETQ. This CDR3 has 13 residues. CDR3 nucleotide sequence: TGCGCCAGCAGCTCTCCAGGGCGAAATGAGCAGTTCTTC. This encodes CASSSPGRNEQFF.

This clone has a handful of counts. V usage is TRBV30 and J usage is TRBJ2-7, with a possible D match to TRBD1 (6 bases). Germline V lookup: CDR1 GTSNPN, CDR2 SVGIG (reference sequence). V was clipped by 4 bases and J by 6 bases, with 13 bases between them. The CDR3 runs to 12 residues. Written as DNA, the CDR3 is TGTGCCTGGATGCAGGGGTTTAGCGAGCAGTACTTC. Translating it yields CAWMQGFSEQYF.

The chain combines TRBV5-8 with TRBJ2-7, with D uncertain. Germline CDR1 reads SGHTS; CDR2 reads YDEGEE. The ends were cut back, 3 bases at V and 3 bases at J, with 4 bases in the middle. The CDR3 consists of 11 residues. The CDR3 sequence: CASSSFYEQYF. The DNA for the CDR3 is TGTGCCAGCAGCTCATTCTACGAGCAGTACTTC. The whole variable domain, remainder taken from reference TRBV5-8 and TRBJ2-7, is EAGVTQSPTHLIKTRGQQATLRCSPISGHTSVYWYQQALGLGLQFLLWYDEGEERNRGNFPPRFSGRQFPNYSSELNVNALELEDSALYLCASSSFYEQYFGPGTRLTVT.

A few counts support this clone. V gene TRBV19 combines with J gene TRBJ1-2, with D possibly matching TRBD1 (6 bases). Germline V gives CDR1 LNHDA, CDR2 SQIVND (reference sequence). CDR3 length: 10 amino acids. V lost 6 bases, J lost 11 bases, and 10 bases lay in between. The CDR3 protein is CASRGTIYTF. CDR3 nucleotide sequence: TGTGCCAGTAGGGGGACAATTTACACCTTC.

This clone was picked up a small number of times. The J gene is TRBJ2-3, the V gene TRBV7-2; 7 bases are a match to TRBD2. This CDR3 spans 14 amino acids. V shed 1 base and J 10 bases; nucleotides not matched to a gene: 8. Germline V gene data show CDR1 as SGHTA and CDR2 as FQGNSA. Written as DNA, the CDR3 is TGTGCCAGCAGCTTAGGACTAGCTCAGGTAGCGCAGTATTTT. It yields the protein CASSLGLAQVAQYF.

The rearrangement joins TRBV9 to TRBJ1-1, with 11 bases aligning to TRBD1. The CDR3 is made up of 18 amino acids. The V gene's germline CDR1 is SGDLS and CDR2 YYNGEE. Trimming removed 6 bases from V and 0 bases from J; junction bases left unmatched: 13. CDR3 DNA sequence: TGTGCCAGCACCCTCTCCCGGGACAGGGGGATTCTGAACACTGAAGCTTTCTTT. Protein sequence: CASTLSRDRGILNTEAFF.

The rearrangement joins TRBV5-1 to TRBJ2-1; 11 nucleotides line up with TRBD2. The CDR3 has 15 amino acids. The trim removed 2 bases at V and 8 bases at J, leaving 6 bases unmatched. Per germline, CDR1 SGHRS and CDR2 YFSETQ. CDR3 DNA: TGCGCCAGCAGCTTTGGTAGCGGGGGGGCCCATGAGCAGTTCTTC. Translation gives CASSFGSGGAHEQFF.

To note about this clone: Mismatch with germline at one junction end may stem from a read error. The chain employs TRBV11-2 and TRBJ2-7, with 10 bases that match TRBD1. Germline loops: CDR1 SGHAT, CDR2 FQNNGV. There are 13 residues in the CDR3. CDR3 amino acids: CASSTSLRDRGSF. CDR3 sequence (DNA): TGTGCCAGCAGCACATCCCTCCGGGACAGGGGTTCCTTC.